Below are 28 T cell receptor beta chains sequenced from a single sample in a study of shared clonotypes between healthy human individuals. Sequencing used immunoSEQ multiplex PCR; TCRdb keeps in-frame clones, though not all of them. The sample holds 2 million to 2.5 million clones, 85% to 95% seen once. Naivety among CD8 cells was defined by CD45RO negativity and positive CCR7 selection, thereby excluding terminally differentiated effector memory CD45RA+ cells. The sample was naive CD8+ T cells sorted from blood. The receptors come from a man younger than 30 in good health.

The rearrangement joins TRBV9 to TRBJ1-4; D is ambiguous. V lost 3 bases and J lost 3, with 12 bases in between. The CDR3 is 15 residues long. The germline V gene encodes CDR1 SGDLS and CDR2 YYNGEE. The CDR3 nucleotides read TGTGCCAGCAGCGCGGAAGCGGCTGCTAATGAAAAACTGTTTTTT. This sequence encodes CASSAEAAANEKLFF.

V usage is TRBV9 and J usage is TRBJ2-5; D is perhaps TRBD2 (5 bases). Trimming left V 0 bases short and J 2 bases short, with 8 bases between. The CDR3 covers 14 residues. The V gene's germline CDR1 is SGDLS and CDR2 YYNGEE. The CDR3 nucleotides are TGTGCCAGCAGCGTAGCAAGCGGTCAAGAGACCCAGTACTTC. Translating gives CASSVASGQETQYF. Variable domain in full (rest from reference TRBV9 and TRBJ2-5): DSGVTQTPKHLITATGQRVTLRCSPRSGDLSVYWYQQSLDQGLQFLIQYYNGEERAKGNILERFSAQQFPDLHSELNLSSLELGDSALYFCASSVASGQETQYFGPGTRLLVL.

This rearrangement joins TRBV6-5 to TRBJ1-1; D unresolved. Germline-derived CDR1 and CDR2 are MNHEY and SVGAGI. V dropped 5 bases and J dropped 0 bases, with 13 bases sitting between them. The CDR3 totals 15 residues. Here the CDR3 DNA reads TGTGCCAGCAGTCCCATCGAAGGCTTGAACACTGAAGCTTTCTTT. Translated: CASSPIEGLNTEAFF.

The chain combines TRBV25-1 with TRBJ2-2; D may correspond to TRBD1 or TRBD2 (5 bases each). Germline lookup yields CDR1 MGHDK and CDR2 SYGVNS. CDR3 length: 15 residues. V was shortened by 1 base and J by 5 bases, with 11 bases between the two germline ends. CDR3 in DNA: TGTGCCAGCAGTGAATCAGGGACCCTAACCGGGGAGCTGTTTTTT. This gives the protein CASSESGTLTGELFF.

V usage is TRBV7-9 and J usage is TRBJ2-7; maybe TRBD2 (6 bases). Deletions cut 1 base from V and 5 bases from J, with 12 bases between. Germline V gene lookup returns CDR1 SEHNR and CDR2 FQNEAQ (reference sequence). The CDR3 consists of 14 residues. The CDR3 DNA is TGTGCCAGCAGCTTAGTTGGAGGGGAACACGAGCAGTACTTC. Amino acid sequence: CASSLVGGEHEQYF. The whole variable domain, filled in from reference TRBV7-9 and TRBJ2-7, reads DTGVSQNPRHKITKRGQNVTFRCDPISEHNRLYWYRQTLGQGPEFLTYFQNEAQLEKSRLLSDRFSAERPKGSFSTLEIQRTEQGDSAMYLCASSLVGGEHEQYFGPGTRLTVT.

The chain is built from TRBV9 and TRBJ1-2; D gene ambiguous. V was cut by 3 bases and J by 3 bases, with 6 bases left in between. The CDR3 extends over 12 amino acids. CDR1 and CDR2 from the germline V gene are SGDLS and YYNGEE. DNA for the CDR3: TGTGCCAGCAGCGGCCAAGACTATGGCTACACCTTC. Protein product: CASSGQDYGYTF.

V and J are TRBV9 and TRBJ2-7; D might be TRBD1 or TRBD2, each matching 5 bases. CDR3 length equals 13 residues. V was pared by 3 bases and J by 3 bases, with 10 bases between. The germline CDR1 and CDR2 sequences are SGDLS and YYNGEE. CDR3 in amino acids: CASSGGAGYEQYF. The CDR3 DNA is TGTGCCAGCAGCGGGGGCGCGGGCTACGAGCAGTACTTC.

The V and J genes are TRBV9 and TRBJ1-1, with unresolved D. The CDR3 consists of 14 residues. V lost 1 base to trimming and J lost 5 bases, with 12 bases between them. CDR1 and CDR2 (germline): SGDLS, YYNGEE. Here the CDR3 DNA reads TGTGCCAGCAGCGTAAGCGGTATGGGTACTGAAGCTTTCTTT. As protein: CASSVSGMGTEAFF.

V and J are TRBV2 and TRBJ2-2; 12 nucleotides agree with TRBD2. Germline CDR1 SNHLY, CDR2 FYNNEI. The V segment lost 4 bases and the J segment 7 bases; nucleotides outside the gene matches: 7. This CDR3 is 16 amino acids long. CDR3 DNA sequence: TGTGCCAGCAGTGCGGCTAGCGGGAGGGCCGACGGGGAGCTGTTTTTT. Translation gives CASSAASGRADGELFF.

J is TRBJ2-3 and V is TRBV6-5; 9 positions match TRBD2. Germline V CDR1 and CDR2: MNHEY, SVGAGI. The V gene end was trimmed by 4 bases and the J gene end by 4 bases; junction bases not matched to a gene: 9. The CDR3 runs 16 residues. The DNA for the CDR3 is TGTGCCAGCAGTTCCCACGCGGGAGGGCCGGCAGATACGCAGTATTTT. Translation gives CASSSHAGGPADTQYF.

The genes are TRBV19 and TRBJ2-7; TRBD2 aligns across 10 bases. V lost 7 bases to trimming and J lost 1 base; unmatched junction nucleotides: 7. Germline V gene data show CDR1 as LNHDA and CDR2 as SQIVND (reference sequence). This CDR3 region has 15 residues. CDR3 nucleotide sequence: TGTGCCAGTACTGCCGGGACTAGCGTATCCTACGAGCAGTACTTC. Encoded protein: CASTAGTSVSYEQYF.

The rearrangement links TRBV30 to TRBJ2-1; TRBD2 aligns across 10 bases. V gave up 0 bases and J gave up 3 bases; unmatched junction bases: 8. CDR1 GTSNPN and CDR2 SVGIG come from the germline V gene (reference sequence). The CDR3 is made up of 17 amino acids. CDR3 coding DNA: TGTGCCTGGAGTGTTTTAGGGCTAGCGGGAGACTACAATGAGCAGTTCTTC. Encoded protein: CAWSVLGLAGDYNEQFF.

The V call is TRBV27, the J call TRBJ1-5, with a weak D call TRBD1 (5 bases). The germline CDR1 and CDR2 sequences are MNHEY and SMNVEV (reference sequence). This CDR3 is 15 amino acids long. The V and J ends lost 5 bases and 2 bases respectively, with 13 bases between them. The CDR3 protein is CASSPLIRGNQPQHF. The CDR3 DNA reads TGTGCCAGCAGTCCACTTATCAGGGGCAATCAGCCCCAGCATTTT.

The V call is TRBV2, the J call TRBJ2-1, with 7 bases aligning to TRBD1. This CDR3 has 15 amino acids. V dropped 5 bases and J dropped 10; count of bases not matched to a gene: 14. Germline values: CDR1 SNHLY, CDR2 FYNNEI. Here the CDR3 reads CASSLAQGVYEEQFF. CDR3 coding DNA: TGTGCCAGCAGTCTCGCCCAGGGGGTTTATGAGGAGCAGTTCTTC.

The chain uses TRBV27 and TRBJ2-2, with D possibly TRBD2 on 6 matching bases. CDR1 is MNHEY, CDR2 SMNVEV, per germline (reference sequence). Trimming removed 7 bases at V and 4 bases at J, with 16 bases between. This CDR3 has 15 amino acids. The CDR3 DNA reads as TGTGCCAGCACCCCGACGGGGGTCCCCACCGGGGAGCTGTTTTTT. Its protein is CASTPTGVPTGELFF.

This chain links TRBV29-1 with TRBJ1-2; D unresolved. Per the germline V gene, CDR1 is SQVTM and CDR2 is ANQGSEA. V dropped 5 bases and J dropped 3 bases, with 19 bases sitting between them. CDR3 length: 15 amino acids. CDR3 residues: CSVMQFRESDYGYTF. In nucleotides, the CDR3 is TGCAGCGTTATGCAGTTCCGGGAGAGCGACTATGGCTACACCTTC.

The genes are TRBV7-9 and TRBJ1-4; tentative D call: TRBD1 (6 bases). This CDR3 is 15 amino acids long. V was pared by 5 bases and J by 8 bases, with 18 bases between. From germline, CDR1 is SEHNR and CDR2 FQNEAQ (reference sequence). This CDR3 reads CASSIRSGGLEKLFF. CDR3 nucleotide sequence: TGTGCCAGCAGCATTCGCTCGGGGGGCTTAGAAAAACTGTTTTTT.

In DNA, the CDR3 is TGCGCCAGCAAGGTTTTAGGGGGCGAGCAGTACTTC. Encoded protein: CASKVLGGEQYF. The J gene is TRBJ2-7, the V gene TRBV5-1, with TRBD1 as a possible D gene (6 bases). The CDR3 loop spans 12 amino acids. CDR1 is SGHRS, CDR2 YFSETQ, per germline. The germline V and J ends were trimmed by 6 bases and 6 bases, with 13 bases remaining between them.

This chain joins TRBV6-6 and TRBJ2-5, with 10 bases that match TRBD1. The CDR3 is 16 amino acids. Germline CDR1 reads MNHNY; CDR2 reads SVGAGI (reference sequence). With 6 bases clipped from V and 4 bases from J, the junction kept 11 bases outside the gene matches. The CDR3 loop is CASSQDRGPGGETQYF. DNA of the CDR3: TGTGCCAGCAGCCAAGACAGGGGGCCGGGGGGAGAGACCCAGTACTTC.

The table lists this clone with a few counts. The chain combines TRBV4-1 with TRBJ2-7, with D perhaps matching TRBD1 (5 bases). The V end was cut by 2 bases, the J end by 3 bases, with 8 bases between. Per the germline V gene, CDR1 is MGHRA and CDR2 is YSYEKL. The CDR3 covers 13 residues. CDR3 nucleotide sequence: TGCGCCAGCAGCCAAAATCAGGGCTACGAGCAGTACTTC. As protein: CASSQNQGYEQYF.

The V gene is TRBV4-1, the J gene TRBJ1-2; D unresolved. This CDR3 region has 14 residues. The V gene lost 1 base and the J gene lost 2 bases, with 8 bases spanning the gap. CDR1 and CDR2 (germline): MGHRA, YSYEKL. The CDR3 sequence is CASSQVLDNYGYTF. The CDR3 DNA is TGCGCCAGCAGCCAAGTCCTGGACAACTATGGCTACACCTTC.

The V and J genes are TRBV27 and TRBJ1-2, with D possibly matching TRBD1 (6 bases). Trimming shortened V by 8 bases and J by 4 bases, and 20 bases separated the two germline ends. The germline CDR1 and CDR2 sequences are MNHEY and SMNVEV (reference sequence). CDR3 length equals 15 residues. CDR3 bases: TGTGCCAGCTCCCCCGGGGCAGGGGATGGCTATGGCTACACCTTC. This gives the protein CASSPGAGDGYGYTF.

V and J are TRBV5-4 and TRBJ2-7, with D perhaps assigned TRBD1 or TRBD2 (5 bases each). Germline V gives CDR1 SGHNT, CDR2 YYREEE (reference sequence). Trimming took 4 bases from V and 2 from J, leaving 13 bases between them. The CDR3 is made up of 14 amino acids. In DNA, the CDR3 is TGTGCCAGCAGCGGGACGACAGTCCCCTACGAGCAGTACTTC. It specifies CASSGTTVPYEQYF. Variable domain in full (rest from reference TRBV5-4 and TRBJ2-7): ETGVTQSPTHLIKTRGQQVTLRCSSQSGHNTVSWYQQALGQGPQFIFQYYREEENGRGNFPPRFSGLQFPNYSSELNVNALELDDSALYLCASSGTTVPYEQYFGPGTRLTVT.

The rearrangement joins TRBV7-9 to TRBJ2-7, with 8 bases fitting TRBD1. V shed 3 bases and J 2 bases; nucleotides not matched to a gene: 3. The CDR3 sequence is 14 residues long. Germline CDR1 and CDR2: SEHNR and FQNEAQ (reference sequence). DNA for the CDR3: TGTGCCAGCAGCTTGGACAGGGTCCCCTACGAGCAGTACTTC. It is translated as CASSLDRVPYEQYF.

This chain uses TRBV4-1 with TRBJ2-7; D is tentatively TRBD1 or TRBD2 (5 bases each). Deletions cut 0 bases from V and 2 bases from J, with 14 bases between. The length of the CDR3 is 16 residues. Germline lookup yields CDR1 MGHRA and CDR2 YSYEKL. The CDR3 coding sequence is TGCGCCAGCAGCCAAGATCAGGGAGACAGCCCCTACGAGCAGTACTTC. This encodes CASSQDQGDSPYEQYF.

This chain joins TRBV6-1 and TRBJ2-7; 8 bases are shared with TRBD2. V lost 1 base to trimming and J lost 3 bases; unmatched junction nucleotides: 14. The germline gives CDR1 MNHNS, CDR2 SASEGT. CDR3 length equals 18 residues. CDR3 loop: CASSEDLPLAGNVYEQYF. CDR3 bases: TGTGCCAGCAGTGAAGACCTACCCCTAGCGGGCAACGTCTACGAGCAGTACTTC.

This clone was observed once. The rearrangement joins TRBV29-1 to TRBJ1-3; D call uncertain. Trimming stripped 7 bases from V and 2 bases from J, with 6 bases between. CDR3 length: 11 residues. Germline CDR1 reads SQVTM; CDR2 reads ANQGSEA. The CDR3 reads CSAVTGNTIYF. The CDR3 DNA reads as TGCAGCGCGGTAACTGGAAACACCATATATTTT.

V gene TRBV7-9 combines with J gene TRBJ2-5; D not certain. Trimming pared 1 base from V and 1 base from J, leaving 10 bases between. Germline V CDR1 and CDR2: SEHNR, FQNEAQ (reference sequence). The CDR3 has 15 amino acids. CDR3 protein: CASSLGLRLQETQYF. The CDR3 DNA reads TGTGCCAGCAGCTTAGGTTTGCGCCTCCAAGAGACCCAGTACTTC.